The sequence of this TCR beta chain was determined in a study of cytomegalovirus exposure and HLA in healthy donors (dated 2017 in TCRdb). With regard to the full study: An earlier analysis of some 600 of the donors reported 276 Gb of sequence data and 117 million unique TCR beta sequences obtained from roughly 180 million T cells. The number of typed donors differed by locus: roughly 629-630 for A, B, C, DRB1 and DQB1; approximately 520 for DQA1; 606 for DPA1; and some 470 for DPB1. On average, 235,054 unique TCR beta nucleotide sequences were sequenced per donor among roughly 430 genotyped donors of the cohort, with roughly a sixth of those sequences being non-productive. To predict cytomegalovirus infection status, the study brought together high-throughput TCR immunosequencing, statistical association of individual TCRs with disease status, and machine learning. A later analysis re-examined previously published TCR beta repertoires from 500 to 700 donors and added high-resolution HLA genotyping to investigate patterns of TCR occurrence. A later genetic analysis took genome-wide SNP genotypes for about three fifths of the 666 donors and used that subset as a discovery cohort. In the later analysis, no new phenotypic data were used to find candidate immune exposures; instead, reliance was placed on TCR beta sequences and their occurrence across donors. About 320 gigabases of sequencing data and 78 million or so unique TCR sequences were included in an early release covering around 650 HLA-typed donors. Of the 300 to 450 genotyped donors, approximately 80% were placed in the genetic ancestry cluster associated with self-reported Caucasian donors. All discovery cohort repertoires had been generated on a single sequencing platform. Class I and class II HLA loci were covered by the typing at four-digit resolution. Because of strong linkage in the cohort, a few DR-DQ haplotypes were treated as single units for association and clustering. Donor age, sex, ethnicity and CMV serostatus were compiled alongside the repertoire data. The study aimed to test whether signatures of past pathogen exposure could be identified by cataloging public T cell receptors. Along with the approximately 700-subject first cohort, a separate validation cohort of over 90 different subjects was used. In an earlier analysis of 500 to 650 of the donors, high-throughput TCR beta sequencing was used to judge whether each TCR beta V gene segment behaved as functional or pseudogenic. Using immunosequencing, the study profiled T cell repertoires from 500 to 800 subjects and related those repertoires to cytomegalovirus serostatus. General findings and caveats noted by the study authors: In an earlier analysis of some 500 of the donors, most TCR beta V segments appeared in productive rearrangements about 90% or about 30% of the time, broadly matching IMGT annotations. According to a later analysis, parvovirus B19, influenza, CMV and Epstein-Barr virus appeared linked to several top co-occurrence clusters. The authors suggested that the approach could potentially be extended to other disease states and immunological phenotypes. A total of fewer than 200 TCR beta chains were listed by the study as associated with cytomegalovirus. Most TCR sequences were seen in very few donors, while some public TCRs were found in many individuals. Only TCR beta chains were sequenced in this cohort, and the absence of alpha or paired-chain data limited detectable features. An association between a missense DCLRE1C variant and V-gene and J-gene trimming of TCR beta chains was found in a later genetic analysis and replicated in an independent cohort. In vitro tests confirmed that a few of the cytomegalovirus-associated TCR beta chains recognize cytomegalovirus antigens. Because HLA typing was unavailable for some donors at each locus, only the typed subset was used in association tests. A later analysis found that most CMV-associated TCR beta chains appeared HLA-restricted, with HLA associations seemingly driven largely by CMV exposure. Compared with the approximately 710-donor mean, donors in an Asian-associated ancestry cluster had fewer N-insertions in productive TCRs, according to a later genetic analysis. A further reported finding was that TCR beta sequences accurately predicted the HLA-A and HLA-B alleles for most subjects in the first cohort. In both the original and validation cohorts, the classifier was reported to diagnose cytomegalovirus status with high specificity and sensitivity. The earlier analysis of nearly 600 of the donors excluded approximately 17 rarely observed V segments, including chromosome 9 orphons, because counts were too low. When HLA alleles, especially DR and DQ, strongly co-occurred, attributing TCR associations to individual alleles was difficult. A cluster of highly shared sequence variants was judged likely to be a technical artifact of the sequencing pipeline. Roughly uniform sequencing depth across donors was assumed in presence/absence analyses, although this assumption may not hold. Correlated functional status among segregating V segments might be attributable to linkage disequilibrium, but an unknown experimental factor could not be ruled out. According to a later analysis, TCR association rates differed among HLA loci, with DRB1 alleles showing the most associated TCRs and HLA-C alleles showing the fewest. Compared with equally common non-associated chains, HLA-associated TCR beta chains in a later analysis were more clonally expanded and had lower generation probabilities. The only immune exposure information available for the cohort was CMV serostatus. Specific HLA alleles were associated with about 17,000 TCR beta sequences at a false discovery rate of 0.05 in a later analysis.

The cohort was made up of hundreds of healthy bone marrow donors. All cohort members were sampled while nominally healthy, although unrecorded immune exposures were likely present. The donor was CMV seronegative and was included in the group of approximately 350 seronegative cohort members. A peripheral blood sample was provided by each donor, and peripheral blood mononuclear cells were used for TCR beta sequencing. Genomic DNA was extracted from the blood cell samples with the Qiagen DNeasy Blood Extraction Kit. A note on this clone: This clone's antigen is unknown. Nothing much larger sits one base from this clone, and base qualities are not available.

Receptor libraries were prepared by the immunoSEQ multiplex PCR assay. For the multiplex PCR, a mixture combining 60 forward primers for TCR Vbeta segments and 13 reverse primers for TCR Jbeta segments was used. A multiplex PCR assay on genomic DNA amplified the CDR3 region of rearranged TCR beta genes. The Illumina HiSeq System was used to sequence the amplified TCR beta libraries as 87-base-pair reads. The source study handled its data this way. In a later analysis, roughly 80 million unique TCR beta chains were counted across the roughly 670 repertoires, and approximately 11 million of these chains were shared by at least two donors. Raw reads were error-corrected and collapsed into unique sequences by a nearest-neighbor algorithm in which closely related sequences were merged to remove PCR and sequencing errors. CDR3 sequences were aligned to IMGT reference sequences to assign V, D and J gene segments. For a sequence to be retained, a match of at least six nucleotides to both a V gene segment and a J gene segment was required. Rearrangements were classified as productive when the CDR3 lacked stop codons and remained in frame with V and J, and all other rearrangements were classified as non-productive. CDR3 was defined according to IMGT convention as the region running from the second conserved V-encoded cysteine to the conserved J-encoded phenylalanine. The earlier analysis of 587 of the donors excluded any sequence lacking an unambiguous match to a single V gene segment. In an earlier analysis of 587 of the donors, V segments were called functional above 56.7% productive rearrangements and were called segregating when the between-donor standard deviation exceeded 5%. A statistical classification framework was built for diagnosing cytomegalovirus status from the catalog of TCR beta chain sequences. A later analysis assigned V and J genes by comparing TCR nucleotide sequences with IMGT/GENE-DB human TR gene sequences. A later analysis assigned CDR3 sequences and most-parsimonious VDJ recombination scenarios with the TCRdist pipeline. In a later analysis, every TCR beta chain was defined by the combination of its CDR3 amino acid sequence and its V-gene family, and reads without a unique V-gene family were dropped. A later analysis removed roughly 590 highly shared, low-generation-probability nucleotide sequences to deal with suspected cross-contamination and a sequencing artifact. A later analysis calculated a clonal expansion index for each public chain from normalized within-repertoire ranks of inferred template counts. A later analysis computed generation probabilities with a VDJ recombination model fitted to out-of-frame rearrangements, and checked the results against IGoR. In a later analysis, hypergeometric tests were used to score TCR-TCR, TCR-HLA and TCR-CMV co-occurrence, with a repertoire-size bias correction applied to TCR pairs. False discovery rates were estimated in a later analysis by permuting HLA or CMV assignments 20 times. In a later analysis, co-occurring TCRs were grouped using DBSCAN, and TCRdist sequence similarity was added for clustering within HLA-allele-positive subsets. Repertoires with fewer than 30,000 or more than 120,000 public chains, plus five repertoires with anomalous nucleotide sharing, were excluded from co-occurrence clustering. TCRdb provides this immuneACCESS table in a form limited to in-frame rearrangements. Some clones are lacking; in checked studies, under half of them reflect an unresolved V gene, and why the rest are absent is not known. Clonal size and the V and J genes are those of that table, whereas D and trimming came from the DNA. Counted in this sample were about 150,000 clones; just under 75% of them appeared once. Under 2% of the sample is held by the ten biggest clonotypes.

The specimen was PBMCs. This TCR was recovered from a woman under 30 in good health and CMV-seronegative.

The DNA sequence is TGTGCCAGCAGTCCAGGGGGCGGGGGCTACACCTTC. Its amino acids are CASSPGGGGYTF. Recombination linked TRBV25-1 to TRBJ1-2; 8 nucleotides in the junction match TRBD1. Measured from the cysteine to the phenylalanine, the CDR3 is 12 residues long. Solely the CDR3 DNA is kept, with 36 bases framed from the first base. The germline V gene encodes CDR1 MGHDK and CDR2 SYGVNS. Trimming removed 5 bases from V and 8 bases from J; the gene matches leave 4 bases unexplained.